This TCR beta chain was observed in a study of blood T cell repertoires in COVID-19. Study summary: Samples taken during acute and convalescent COVID-19 were collected in the United States, Italy and Spain.

J gave up 4 bases and V 0 bases, and 5 bases lay outside the gene matches. Germline-derived CDR1 and CDR2 are SGDLS and YYNGEE. The CDR3 has 15 residues. In the study's own analysis: Reference gene primers were amplified, and this amplification served to estimate nucleated cell counts. The method was immunoSEQ multiplex PCR; TCRdb's version includes in-frame clones alone and lacks a portion of them. V and J calls and clone size are as listed in that table; D and trimming were resolved from the DNA. There are around 400,000 clones in the sample; around four fifths occur only once, and about 4.8% lies in the top ten. Enrolled through a virtual design, the participants were between about 18 and 100 years of age and came from about two dozen US areas. Either two negative PCRs, clearance, or symptom resolution qualified Cohort 3 donors as recovered.

V and J are TRBV9 and TRBJ2-7, with TRBD1 matching over 9 bases. Sequencing was done on a sample of PBMCs or T cells enriched from blood (not recorded which). This TCR derives from a woman between 45 and 60 years old who had recovered from COVID-19. The CDR3 sequence is CASSVGDRASYEQYF. The DNA of the CDR3 is TGTGCCAGCAGCGTAGGGGACAGGGCGTCATACGAGCAGTACTTC.